Shown below are 19 T cell receptor beta chains from a single sample sequenced in a study of T-cell reconstitution after alpha-beta-depleted transplantation in children (dated by TCRdb to the mid-2010s). The library was generated by PCR. Sequencing was carried out with an Illumina HiSeq 2500. TCR library preparation used molecular barcoding, with unique molecular identifiers applied to normalize quantification of the TCRbeta repertoire. TCRdb reprocessed the public reads (quality trimming at Q25 with fastp, clone calling with MiXCR) and kept in-frame beta chains. Every CDR3 protein is listed once, alongside the most common genes and DNA of its rows. The sample table lists around 500,000 distinct CDR3 sequences, around 13% of them with a count of one. The ten top clones hold 5% to 6% of the sample. The material sequenced was PBMCs from the stem cell graft donor, taken from the stem cell graft. The source is a human donor who donated a stem cell graft to a child with combined immunodeficiency.

V is TRBV19 and J is TRBJ1-5; tentative D call: TRBD1 (5 bases). The CDR3 sequence is 16 residues long. V lost 9 bases and J lost 3, with 21 bases in between. Germline CDR1 and CDR2: LNHDA and SQIVND (reference sequence). The CDR3 sequence: CASRLAPGLYNQPQHF. CDR3 coding DNA: TGTGCCAGCAGACTTGCGCCGGGACTCTACAATCAGCCCCAGCATTTT.

The gene calls are TRBV5-1 and TRBJ2-7; 9 nucleotides align to TRBD1. Trimming took 4 bases from V and 3 from J; bases not matched to a gene: 5. The CDR3 consists of 14 residues. CDR1 and CDR2 from the germline V gene are SGHRS and YFSETQ. CDR3 in amino acids: CASSNGQGFYEQYF. For the CDR3, the DNA is TGCGCCAGCAGCAACGGACAGGGGTTCTACGAGCAGTACTTC.

This chain connects TRBV6-5 to TRBJ2-2; TRBD1 matches at 10 bases. The germline gives CDR1 MNHEY, CDR2 SVGAGI. This CDR3 comprises 12 residues. V dropped 6 bases and J dropped 16; count of bases not matched to a gene: 8. This CDR3 reads CASRDRGREEFF. For the CDR3, the DNA is TGTGCCAGCAGGGACAGGGGGAGGGAGGAGTTTTTT.

The rearrangement joins TRBV4-3 to TRBJ2-3, with D possibly matching TRBD2 (6 bases). CDR1 is LGHNA and CDR2 is YSLEER in the germline V gene. Trimming took off 0 bases at V and 2 bases at J, with 12 bases between the two ends. This CDR3 comprises 16 residues. The CDR3 DNA sequence: TGCGCCAGCAGCCAAGATGGGGCGGGGCTCACAGATACGCAGTATTTT. Its protein is CASSQDGAGLTDTQYF.

This clonotype was detected a few times. This chain connects TRBV6-2 or TRBV6-3 to TRBJ2-2; no clear D gene. The V gene lost 6 bases and the J gene lost 4 bases, with 9 bases spanning the gap. CDR3 length: 13 amino acids. The germline gives CDR1 MNHEY, CDR2 SVGEGT. The CDR3 sequence: CASSKVITGELFF. CDR3 DNA: TGTGCCAGCAGCAAGGTGATCACCGGGGAGCTGTTTTTT.

This clonotype was recorded at least ten times. CDR3 loop: CASSVDVTVYNEQFF. CDR3 DNA: TGTGCCAGCAGCGTAGACGTGACTGTGTACAATGAGCAGTTCTTC. The J gene is TRBJ2-1, the V gene TRBV9; D not resolved. The CDR3 totals 15 residues. Trimming stripped 0 bases from V and 4 bases from J, with 11 bases between. The germline gives CDR1 SGDLS, CDR2 YYNGEE.

This clonotype came up a few times. V is TRBV12-3 or TRBV12-4 and J is TRBJ2-7; no clear D gene. Trimming removed 3 bases at V and 6 bases at J, with 9 bases between. The CDR3 covers 12 residues. The CDR3 spells CASSFQVLEQYF. CDR3 DNA sequence: TGTGCCAGCAGTTTCCAGGTTCTCGAGCAGTACTTC.

The CDR3, as DNA: TGTGCCAGCAGCGGATTGGGGGGACGGCAAGAGACCCAGTACTTC. Amino acids: CASSGLGGRQETQYF. The genes are TRBV7-2 and TRBJ2-5, with D possibly matching TRBD2 (6 bases). Germline CDR1 and CDR2: SGHTA and FQGNSA. CDR3 length equals 15 residues. The V end was cut by 5 bases, the J end by 2 bases, with 15 bases between.

The gene calls are TRBV29-1 and TRBJ2-6; 8 nucleotides line up with TRBD1. Trimming at V came to 4 bases and at J to 12 bases, leaving 8 bases not matched to a gene. The CDR3 totals 13 residues. Germline CDR1 reads SQVTM; CDR2 reads ANQGSEA. The DNA for the CDR3 is TGCAGCGTTGCAGGGACAGGAGGAGGCGTCCTGACTTTC. Translating it yields CSVAGTGGGVLTF.

This clonotype was counted between two and nine times. The chain recombines TRBV29-1 with TRBJ2-5; 7 bases align to TRBD1. The V and J ends lost 7 bases and 1 base, in that order; junction bases with no gene match: 12. CDR3 size: 15 residues. Looked up from germline, CDR1 is SQVTM and CDR2 is ANQGSEA. CDR3 DNA sequence: TGCAGCGCCACGCTTAGGGACAGAACCCAAGAGACCCAGTACTTC. Its translation: CSATLRDRTQETQYF.

The sample holds many counts of this clonotype. This rearrangement joins TRBV4-2 to TRBJ2-7; TRBD1 agrees at 7 bases. Germline loops: CDR1 LGHNA, CDR2 YNFKEQ. Losses at the gene ends were 1 base for V and 4 bases for J; bases not matched to a gene: 4. The CDR3 contains 14 residues. The CDR3 nucleotides are TGTGCCAGCAGCCAAGGGGACAGCAAATACGAGCAGTACTTC. Protein product: CASSQGDSKYEQYF.

This chain's CDR3 is CASSLAPDRPTGELFF. The CDR3 DNA sequence: TGCGCCAGCAGCTTGGCTCCCGACAGACCGACCGGGGAGCTGTTTTTT. The rearrangement uses TRBV5-1 and TRBJ2-2; D perhaps matches TRBD1 (5 bases). The CDR3 length is 16 residues. Germline CDR1 and CDR2: SGHRS and YFSETQ. Trimming took off 0 bases at V and 5 bases at J, with 14 bases between the two ends.

This clonotype was counted many times. The DNA of the CDR3 is TGTGCCACCAGCAAAGCGGACAGGGGAATAGATACGCAGTATTTT. Protein sequence: CATSKADRGIDTQYF. The genes are TRBV15 and TRBJ2-3; 9 bases map to TRBD1. CDR1 is LNHNV, CDR2 YYDKDF, per germline (reference sequence). Trimming removed 4 bases from V and 5 bases from J; junction bases left unmatched: 7. This CDR3 spans 15 amino acids.

This clonotype was observed many times. This rearrangement joins TRBV12-3 or TRBV12-4 to TRBJ2-2; D is perhaps TRBD2 (6 bases). The CDR3 spans 15 residues. The ends were cut back, 5 bases at V and 6 bases at J, with 16 bases in the middle. The CDR3 DNA reads as TGTGCCAGCAGTACCCTAGCTAGCGTTCCCGGGGAGCTGTTTTTT. Translated, it gives CASSTLASVPGELFF.

The chain is built from TRBV20-1 and TRBJ2-1; 9 nucleotides agree with TRBD1. Trimming took 6 bases from V and 1 from J; bases not matched to a gene: 7. Germline CDR1 is DFQATT and CDR2 is SNEGSKA (reference sequence). This CDR3 region has 15 residues. Here the CDR3 DNA reads TGCAGTGCGAGTCGGGGGACAGGGTCCTACAATGAGCAGTTCTTC. Protein product: CSASRGTGSYNEQFF.

This clonotype was counted a few times. V usage is TRBV4-3 and J usage is TRBJ2-7, with D perhaps matching TRBD1 or TRBD2 (5 bases each). This CDR3 is built from 15 residues. V was cut by 0 bases and J by 2 bases, with 11 bases left in between. Germline CDR1 is LGHNA and CDR2 is YSLEER. The CDR3 sequence is CASSQDRGGPYEQYF. CDR3 sequence (DNA): TGCGCCAGCAGCCAAGACCGGGGCGGCCCCTACGAGCAGTACTTC.

This clonotype came up many times. J is TRBJ2-3 and V is TRBV7-9, with D perhaps matching TRBD2 (6 bases). The CDR3 loop spans 14 amino acids. CDR1 and CDR2 from the germline V gene are SEHNR and FQNEAQ (reference sequence). V was pared by 7 bases and J by 6 bases, with 17 bases between. The CDR3 DNA follows: TGTGCCAGCACCCGACTAGTTCTTGCGGATACGCAGTATTTT. As protein: CASTRLVLADTQYF.

The chain recombines TRBV6-5 with TRBJ2-7; 10 bases are a match to TRBD2. The CDR3 extends over 18 amino acids. V shed 0 bases, J shed 2 bases, and the junction held 10 bases outside the gene matches. Germline V gene data show CDR1 as MNHEY and CDR2 as SVGAGI. The CDR3: CASSYSPSWTSGTYEQYF. DNA for the CDR3: TGTGCCAGCAGTTACTCCCCCTCCTGGACTAGCGGAACCTACGAGCAGTACTTC.

The chain is built from TRBV11-2 and TRBJ2-5, with 8 bases that match TRBD2. The CDR3 is made up of 14 amino acids. The germline V gene has CDR1 SGHAT and CDR2 FQNNGV. Trimming removed 5 bases from V and 2 bases from J; junction bases left unmatched: 4. CDR3 in amino acids: CASSPTSVQETQYF. As DNA, the CDR3 is TGTGCCAGCAGCCCGACTAGCGTGCAAGAGACCCAGTACTTC.